These 29 T cell receptor beta chains originate from one sample sequenced in a study of blood T cell repertoires in COVID-19. The protocol was immunoSEQ multiplex PCR, while the TCRdb copy is restricted to in-frame clones and leaves out a portion. The sample has about 200,000 clones; around 84% are singletons. Specimen: PBMCs or T cells enriched from blood (not recorded which). Source of these receptors: a man aged 40-55 years who had recovered from COVID-19.

V gene TRBV4-1 combines with J gene TRBJ2-7; TRBD1 matches 9 bases. The CDR3 contains 15 residues. V lost 3 bases to trimming and J lost 4 bases; unmatched junction nucleotides: 7. The germline CDR1 and CDR2 sequences are MGHRA and YSYEKL. The CDR3 spells CASSHRAGTGYEQYF. CDR3 sequence (DNA): TGCGCCAGCAGCCACCGGGCCGGGACAGGGTACGAGCAGTACTTC.

This sequence joins TRBV6-5 and TRBJ2-1; 9 bases align to TRBD2. Germline V CDR1 and CDR2: MNHEY, SVGAGI. The ends lost 7 bases at V and 3 bases at J; junction bases unmatched: 4. The CDR3 loop spans 14 amino acids. The CDR3 reads CASNLAGNYNEQFF. The CDR3 DNA is TGTGCCAGCAACCTAGCGGGGAACTACAATGAGCAGTTCTTC.

In this sample, this clone turned up many times. The chain links TRBV4-2 to TRBJ2-1; 10 bases are a match to TRBD2. CDR1 and CDR2 from the germline V gene are LGHNA and YNFKEQ. Trimming took 0 bases from V and 9 from J; bases not matched to a gene: 8. The CDR3 is made up of 16 amino acids. CDR3 in amino acids: CASSQDFASGSFEQFF. CDR3 DNA: TGTGCCAGCAGCCAAGATTTTGCTAGCGGGAGTTTTGAGCAGTTCTTC.

The chain couples TRBV15 to TRBJ2-5, with a tentative D call TRBD2 (6 bases). Germline loops: CDR1 LNHNV, CDR2 YYDKDF (reference sequence). Between the trimmed V and J ends, which lost 4 bases and 5 bases, there was a span of 17 bases. The CDR3 is made up of 15 amino acids. For the CDR3, the DNA is TGTGCCACCAGCAACAGTCGTGGCAGCGGGGAGACCCAGTACTTC. Protein product: CATSNSRGSGETQYF.

As DNA, the CDR3 is TGTGCCAGCAGCGTAGGGTACAGCCAAGAGACCCAGTACTTC. This codes for CASSVGYSQETQYF. The chain is built from TRBV9 and TRBJ2-5; D is unclear. Germline V gives CDR1 SGDLS, CDR2 YYNGEE. The CDR3 runs to 14 residues. V dropped 0 bases and J dropped 1 base, with 7 bases sitting between them.

This clone was seen more than once but under ten times. The same CDR3 also results from other DNA sequences found in this sample. DNA for the CDR3: TGTGCCAGTAGCCCCGGGGACAGACCGTATAATTCACCCCTCCACTTT. Translation gives CASSPGDRPYNSPLHF. J is TRBJ1-6 and V is TRBV19, with 7 bases identical to TRBD1. Germline loops: CDR1 LNHDA, CDR2 SQIVND (reference sequence). Trimming cost V 6 bases and J 4 bases; bases outside gene matches: 9. CDR3 size: 16 residues.

The chain links TRBV28 to TRBJ1-5; D perhaps matches TRBD1 (5 bases). Trimming left V 2 bases short and J 0 bases short, with 17 bases between. Germline V lookup: CDR1 MDHEN, CDR2 SYDVKM. CDR3 length: 18 amino acids. CDR3 bases: TGTGCCAGCAGTTTAGCACAGGTGGTGAGGCGTAGCAATCAGCCCCAGCATTTT. Encoded protein: CASSLAQVVRRSNQPQHF. Complete variable domain (other parts from reference TRBV28 and TRBJ1-5): DVKVTQSSRYLVKRTGEKVFLECVQDMDHENMFWYRQDPGLGLRLIYFSYDVKMKEKGDIPEGYSVSREKKERFSLILESASTNQTSMYLCASSLAQVVRRSNQPQHFGDGTRLSIL.

The V gene is TRBV2, the J gene TRBJ2-7; D perhaps matches TRBD1 (5 bases). Trimming shortened V by 9 bases and J by 4 bases, and 16 bases separated the two germline ends. There are 13 residues in the CDR3. Germline CDR1 and CDR2: SNHLY and FYNNEI. As DNA, the CDR3 is TGTGCCAGTCTCAGGGATAGTTGGTACGAGCAGTACTTC. Its translation: CASLRDSWYEQYF.

The gene calls are TRBV10-3 and TRBJ2-7, with 9 nucleotides matching TRBD1. Germline V lookup: CDR1 ENHRY, CDR2 SYGVKD. Trimming cost V 5 bases and J 3 bases; bases outside gene matches: 5. The CDR3 consists of 14 residues. CDR3 sequence (DNA): TGTGCCATCAGTCCCGGGACAGGGCGCTACGAGCAGTACTTC. Translation: CAISPGTGRYEQYF.

This clone appeared once. The J gene is TRBJ1-1, the V gene TRBV28; weak D call: TRBD1 (6 bases). Between the trimmed V and J ends, which lost 4 bases and 5 bases, there was a span of 17 bases. The germline V gene encodes CDR1 MDHEN and CDR2 SYDVKM. This CDR3 is 15 amino acids long. The CDR3 loop reads CASSSVGGAGTEAFF. The CDR3 region has the DNA TGTGCCAGCAGTTCCGTAGGGGGGGCTGGGACTGAAGCTTTCTTT.

The V call is TRBV3-1 (or the pseudogene TRBV3-2), the J call TRBJ1-2; D ambiguous. Trimming removed 0 bases from V and 5 bases from J, with 10 bases in between. Germline V lookup: CDR1 LGHDT, CDR2 YNNKEL (reference sequence). There are 14 residues in the CDR3. The CDR3 DNA sequence: TGTGCCAGCAGCCAAGAGTCCGGGTATTATGGCTACACCTTC. Translation gives CASSQESGYYGYTF.

As regards this clone: Compared with germline, one end of the junction differs, possibly owing to a read error. V usage is TRBV11-2 and J usage is TRBJ2-3; D is ambiguous. Germline loops: CDR1 SGHAT, CDR2 FQNNGV. This CDR3 is 14 amino acids long. In nucleotides, the CDR3 is TGTGCCAGCAGCTTATTCGTGTGGGCAGAGACGCAGTATTTT. The encoded protein is CASSLFVWAETQYF. The variable domain in full, with the rest retrieved from reference TRBV11-2 and TRBJ2-3, is EAGVAQSPRYKIIEKRQSVAFWCNPISGHATLYWYQQILGQGPKLLIQFQNNGVVDDSQLPKDRFSAERLKGVDSTLKIQPAKLEDSAVYLCASSLFVWAETQYFGPGTRLTVL.

The chain uses TRBV28 and TRBJ2-7; the D is unclear. This CDR3 is built from 14 residues. Germline assignment: CDR1 MDHEN and CDR2 SYDVKM. V dropped 7 bases and J dropped 2 bases, with 15 bases sitting between them. The CDR3 DNA follows: TGTGCCAGCACCTCGATGGGCGCTACCTACGAGCAGTACTTC. This translates into CASTSMGATYEQYF. Filled out from reference TRBV28 and TRBJ2-7, the complete variable domain reads DVKVTQSSRYLVKRTGEKVFLECVQDMDHENMFWYRQDPGLGLRLIYFSYDVKMKEKGDIPEGYSVSREKKERFSLILESASTNQTSMYLCASTSMGATYEQYFGPGTRLTVT.

The chain couples TRBV29-1 to TRBJ2-7; tentative D call: TRBD1 (7 bases). This CDR3 has 13 amino acids. Germline loops: CDR1 SQVTM, CDR2 ANQGSEA. Trimming took 8 bases from V and 7 from J, leaving 21 bases between them. The CDR3 sequence: CSTQEGAGDEQYF. CDR3 coding DNA: TGCAGCACCCAGGAGGGGGCGGGTGATGAGCAGTACTTC.

The chain has TRBV9 and TRBJ2-1, with a tentative D call TRBD2 (6 bases). CDR1 is SGDLS and CDR2 is YYNGEE in the germline V gene. This CDR3 has 15 residues. Trimming stripped 1 base from V and 8 bases from J, with 16 bases between. CDR3 in amino acids: CASSVWGSGGDEQFF. The DNA for the CDR3 is TGTGCCAGCAGCGTATGGGGTAGCGGTGGGGATGAGCAGTTCTTC. The variable domain in full, with the rest retrieved from reference TRBV9 and TRBJ2-1, is DSGVTQTPKHLITATGQRVTLRCSPRSGDLSVYWYQQSLDQGLQFLIQYYNGEERAKGNILERFSAQQFPDLHSELNLSSLELGDSALYFCASSVWGSGGDEQFFGPGTRLTVL.

The chain couples TRBV19 to TRBJ2-7; TRBD2 aligns across 7 bases. Looked up from germline, CDR1 is LNHDA and CDR2 is SQIVND (reference sequence). There are 14 residues in the CDR3. After removal of 6 bases from V and 0 bases from J, the junction contained 5 bases not matched to a gene. DNA of the CDR3: TGTGCCAGTAGACCTAGCGGAAGCTCCTACGAGCAGTACTTC. Its protein is CASRPSGSSYEQYF.

The V gene is TRBV7-3, the J gene TRBJ1-1; D is perhaps TRBD1 (6 bases). The CDR3 extends over 15 amino acids. Germline V gene data show CDR1 as SGHTA and CDR2 as FQGTGA. V shed 0 bases and J shed 1 base, with 9 bases lying between them. The CDR3 nucleotides are TGTGCCAGCAGCTTAACGGGGGGGCAGAACACTGAAGCTTTCTTT. It translates to CASSLTGGQNTEAFF.

V usage is TRBV30 and J usage is TRBJ1-3; D is uncertain. This CDR3 comprises 16 residues. The germline gives CDR1 GTSNPN, CDR2 SVGIG (reference sequence). V was pared by 0 bases and J by 1 base, with 13 bases between. The CDR3 sequence: CAWSVLGSPSGNTIYF. The CDR3 region has the DNA TGTGCCTGGAGTGTACTGGGCAGCCCATCTGGAAACACCATATATTTT.

The CDR3 loop reads CATFSGRGNEQFF. DNA of the CDR3: TGTGCCACCTTTAGCGGGAGGGGTAATGAGCAGTTCTTC. The chain recombines TRBV19 with TRBJ2-1; 11 bases line up with TRBD2. CDR1 and CDR2 (germline): LNHDA, SQIVND (reference sequence). The CDR3 is 13 residues long. V was clipped by 10 bases and J by 7 bases; unmatched bases: 6.

The chain carries TRBV25-1 and TRBJ1-1; 9 nucleotides agree with TRBD1. Germline CDR1 and CDR2: MGHDK and SYGVNS. CDR3 length: 13 residues. The V segment lost 11 bases and the J segment 1 base; nucleotides outside the gene matches: 5. CDR3 in amino acids: CASGQGTNTEAFF. Written as DNA, the CDR3 is TGTGCCTCGGGACAGGGAACGAACACTGAAGCTTTCTTT.

This sequence joins TRBV9 and TRBJ2-7, with TRBD2 identical over 9 bases. Trimming cost V 3 bases and J 7 bases; bases outside gene matches: 5. Germline CDR1 is SGDLS and CDR2 is YYNGEE. This CDR3 comprises 13 residues. The CDR3 loop is CASSGSTSGEQYF. The CDR3 DNA reads as TGTGCCAGCAGCGGGTCGACTAGCGGAGAGCAGTACTTC.

CDR3 protein: CASSQEIGSSTGELFF. CDR3 DNA sequence: TGTGCCAGCAGCCAAGAAATTGGCAGTTCCACCGGGGAGCTGTTTTTT. The chain combines TRBV4-2 with TRBJ2-2; D gene unclear. The CDR3 length is 16 residues. The germline V gene encodes CDR1 LGHNA and CDR2 YNFKEQ. The V end lost 0 bases, the J end lost 4 bases, and 12 bases lay between the germline ends.

This chain connects TRBV30 to TRBJ2-5, with 7 bases identical to TRBD2. This CDR3 region has 15 residues. Per the germline V gene, CDR1 is GTSNPN and CDR2 is SVGIG (reference sequence). V gave up 5 bases and J gave up 1 base; unmatched junction bases: 10. DNA of the CDR3: TGTGCCTGGGGGAGGGTGGGAATAAGCCAAGAGACCCAGTACTTC. Translated: CAWGRVGISQETQYF.

This chain joins TRBV30 and TRBJ1-6; no firm D call. Per the germline V gene, CDR1 is GTSNPN and CDR2 is SVGIG (reference sequence). The germline V and J ends were trimmed by 1 base and 4 bases, with 8 bases remaining between them. The CDR3 extends over 14 amino acids. CDR3 residues: CAWSELQYNSPLHF. Here the CDR3 DNA reads TGTGCCTGGAGTGAGCTACAGTATAATTCACCCCTCCACTTT.

This clone was seen a single time. The genes are TRBV11-2 and TRBJ2-1; 12 nucleotides align to TRBD2. Germline V CDR1 and CDR2: SGHAT, FQNNGV. V lost 1 base, J lost 5 bases, and 3 bases stayed unmatched. The CDR3 length is 16 residues. CDR3 DNA: TGTGCCAGCAGCTTAGGGAGGACTAGCGGGGACAATGAGCAGTTCTTC. The encoded protein is CASSLGRTSGDNEQFF.

The V call is TRBV9, the J call TRBJ1-5, with TRBD1 as a possible D gene (5 bases). V dropped 2 bases and J dropped 0 bases, with 27 bases sitting between them. The CDR3 length is 21 residues. Germline V CDR1 and CDR2: SGDLS, YYNGEE. The CDR3 DNA sequence: TGTGCCAGCAGCGTCCCGGCACGACAGACCCATCTTAATAATAGCAATCAGCCCCAGCATTTT. Encoded protein: CASSVPARQTHLNNSNQPQHF. The variable domain in full, with the rest retrieved from reference TRBV9 and TRBJ1-5, is DSGVTQTPKHLITATGQRVTLRCSPRSGDLSVYWYQQSLDQGLQFLIQYYNGEERAKGNILERFSAQQFPDLHSELNLSSLELGDSALYFCASSVPARQTHLNNSNQPQHFGDGTRLSIL.

Here the CDR3 DNA reads TGTGCCAGCAGTGGCGGAGATTTCGGGGAGCTGTTTTTT. Protein: CASSGGDFGELFF. This rearrangement joins TRBV2 to TRBJ2-2; no definite D call. The V end lost 4 bases, the J end lost 7 bases, and 10 bases lay between the germline ends. The CDR3 runs to 13 residues. CDR1 is SNHLY and CDR2 is FYNNEI in the germline V gene.

This chain joins TRBV29-1 and TRBJ2-3, with D perhaps matching TRBD1 (6 bases). Deletions cut 2 bases from V and 2 bases from J, with 14 bases between. The CDR3 sequence is 15 residues long. From germline, CDR1 is SQVTM and CDR2 ANQGSEA. DNA of the CDR3: TGCAGCGTTGAAAAGGCAGGGGAAGCCACAGATACGCAGTATTTT. Translated, it gives CSVEKAGEATDTQYF.

The chain recombines TRBV14 with TRBJ1-1; D is unclear. V lost 0 bases to trimming and J lost 3 bases, with 8 bases between them. CDR1 and CDR2 (germline): SGHDN, FVKESK. CDR3 length: 14 amino acids. The CDR3 reads CASSQESGYTEAFF. In nucleotides, the CDR3 is TGTGCCAGCAGCCAAGAGAGCGGGTACACTGAAGCTTTCTTT.